The next 19 T cell receptor beta chains were all read from a single sample in a study of cytomegalovirus exposure and HLA in healthy donors. In the PCR, 60 Vbeta and 13 Jbeta primers were used. The data were produced by immunoSEQ multiplex PCR, yet TCRdb's version contains in-frame clones alone and is incomplete. The table records over 200,000 clones, approximately 78% of them present only once. Sequencing input: PBMCs. The receptors here all came from a male donor in good health and CMV-seronegative.

V usage is TRBV27 and J usage is TRBJ2-7; possibly TRBD2 for D (6 bases). The V and J ends lost 7 bases and 5 bases respectively, with 18 bases between them. The CDR3 covers 14 residues. CDR1 and CDR2 from the germline V gene are MNHEY and SMNVEV (reference sequence). The chain's CDR3 is CASNTLEGRDEQYF. In DNA form, the CDR3 reads TGTGCCAGCAACACGTTGGAGGGCCGGGACGAGCAGTACTTC.

The chain is built from TRBV28 and TRBJ1-4; D remains ambiguous. The CDR3 totals 12 residues. Germline V gives CDR1 MDHEN, CDR2 SYDVKM. The germline V and J ends were trimmed by 5 bases and 8 bases, with 9 bases remaining between them. CDR3 in DNA: TGTGCCAGCAGTCGACTAGACGAAAAACTGTTTTTT. Translation gives CASSRLDEKLFF. Together with reference TRBV28 and TRBJ1-4, the CDR3 gives the full variable domain: DVKVTQSSRYLVKRTGEKVFLECVQDMDHENMFWYRQDPGLGLRLIYFSYDVKMKEKGDIPEGYSVSREKKERFSLILESASTNQTSMYLCASSRLDEKLFFGSGTQLSVL.

This clone was counted between two and nine times. The chain couples TRBV28 to TRBJ1-4; D unresolved. The V end lost 3 bases, the J end lost 9 bases, and 17 bases lay between the germline ends. Germline CDR1 reads MDHEN; CDR2 reads SYDVKM. The CDR3 has 15 residues. The CDR3 bases are TGTGCCAGCAGTTTGGGAGGAGGGCCTACGAAAAAACTGTTTTTT. Its protein is CASSLGGGPTKKLFF.

A note on this clone: Within the sample, other DNA sequences also encode this same CDR3. The chain carries TRBV20-1 and TRBJ1-2, with D unresolved. The CDR3 spans 11 residues. Germline CDR1 DFQATT, CDR2 SNEGSKA (reference sequence). V gave up 4 bases and J gave up 1 base, with 4 bases separating them. The CDR3 bases are TGCAGTGCTACCGGTAACTATGGCTACACCTTC. Its translation: CSATGNYGYTF.

In DNA, the CDR3 is TGCGCCAGCAGTGGACAGGGATTCACTGAAGCTTTCTTT. Translating gives CASSGQGFTEAFF. The chain is built from TRBV10-1 and TRBJ1-1, with 7 bases identical to TRBD1. Looked up from germline, CDR1 is WNHNN and CDR2 is SYGVQD (reference sequence). With V trimmed by 4 bases and J by 4 bases, 3 bases remained unmatched. The CDR3 totals 13 residues.

The rearrangement uses TRBV2 and TRBJ2-1, with TRBD1 matching over 8 bases. This CDR3 spans 16 amino acids. Germline CDR1 SNHLY, CDR2 FYNNEI. The ends lost 7 bases at V and 8 bases at J; junction bases unmatched: 16. The CDR3 loop is CASNTRKTGAAYEQFF. CDR3 nucleotide sequence: TGTGCCAGCAATACAAGAAAGACAGGGGCCGCGTATGAGCAGTTCTTC.

V and J are TRBV5-4 and TRBJ2-2, with 7 bases matching TRBD1. J gave up 0 bases and V 4 bases, and 9 bases lay outside the gene matches. CDR1 SGHNT and CDR2 YYREEE come from the germline V gene (reference sequence). The CDR3 has 17 residues. This CDR3 is CASSPDPGQSNTGELFF. In DNA form, the CDR3 reads TGTGCCAGCAGCCCCGATCCGGGACAGTCGAACACCGGGGAGCTGTTTTTT.

The rearrangement uses TRBV10-3 and TRBJ1-1, with D possibly being TRBD1 (5 bases). V lost 6 bases and J lost 4, with 15 bases in between. The germline V gene has CDR1 ENHRY and CDR2 SYGVKD. This CDR3 is built from 14 residues. The CDR3: CAIRRGPTVTEAFF. CDR3 sequence (DNA): TGTGCCATCAGAAGGGGTCCAACGGTCACTGAAGCTTTCTTT.

This chain joins TRBV6-1 and TRBJ2-2, with D possibly TRBD2 on 6 matching bases. Per the germline V gene, CDR1 is MNHNS and CDR2 is SASEGT. CDR3 length: 16 residues. V lost 0 bases and J lost 6, with 14 bases in between. The CDR3 protein is CASSEALIAEAGELFF. For the CDR3, the DNA is TGTGCCAGCAGTGAAGCGCTGATAGCGGAAGCCGGGGAGCTGTTTTTT.

This clone was observed a few times. V and J are TRBV6-5 and TRBJ1-2, with a weak D call TRBD1 (6 bases). CDR3 length equals 14 residues. Trimming stripped 6 bases from V and 4 bases from J, with 15 bases between. Germline loops: CDR1 MNHEY, CDR2 SVGAGI. CDR3 sequence reads: CASSTTGELYGYTF. The CDR3 region has the DNA TGTGCCAGCAGCACGACAGGAGAACTCTATGGCTACACCTTC.

The rearrangement links TRBV19 to TRBJ2-7; the match to TRBD1 covers 7 bases. The V and J ends lost 2 bases and 3 bases, in that order; junction bases with no gene match: 10. The CDR3 loop spans 16 amino acids. Germline V gene data show CDR1 as LNHDA and CDR2 as SQIVND (reference sequence). This chain's CDR3 is CASSISPMGQSYEQYF. In nucleotides, the CDR3 is TGTGCCAGTAGTATATCCCCCATGGGACAGAGCTACGAGCAGTACTTC.

For the CDR3, the DNA is TGTGCCAGCAGAGATAACCAGGGATCTGTTGAAGCTTTCTTT. Residues: CASRDNQGSVEAFF. The V and J genes are TRBV2 and TRBJ1-1, with a weak D call TRBD1 (5 bases). The V gene's germline CDR1 is SNHLY and CDR2 FYNNEI. V dropped 6 bases and J dropped 7 bases, with 18 bases sitting between them. The CDR3 covers 14 residues.

The chain links TRBV9 to TRBJ2-7; perhaps TRBD1 as D (5 bases). The CDR3 contains 14 residues. The V gene's germline CDR1 is SGDLS and CDR2 YYNGEE. Trimming left V 0 bases short and J 4 bases short, with 11 bases between. CDR3 bases: TGTGCCAGCAGCGTAGCCCAGGGTGGGTACGAGCAGTACTTC. Protein sequence: CASSVAQGGYEQYF.

Worth noting for this clone: The sample has other DNA sequences that encode this CDR3 too. The rearrangement uses TRBV9 and TRBJ1-2; the D gene is possibly TRBD1 (6 bases). V lost 4 bases, J lost 0 bases, and 13 bases lay in between. The length of the CDR3 is 15 residues. Per germline, CDR1 SGDLS and CDR2 YYNGEE. In DNA form, the CDR3 reads TGTGCCAGCAGCACTTCGGGACATACTAACTATGGCTACACCTTC. This gives the protein CASSTSGHTNYGYTF. The variable domain in full, completed from reference TRBV9 and TRBJ1-2, reads DSGVTQTPKHLITATGQRVTLRCSPRSGDLSVYWYQQSLDQGLQFLIQYYNGEERAKGNILERFSAQQFPDLHSELNLSSLELGDSALYFCASSTSGHTNYGYTFGSGTRLTVV.

This chain connects TRBV28 to TRBJ2-5; D uncertain. The tail of the sequence fits TRBJ2-7 better, so the J call may be wrong. The CDR3 sequence is 16 residues long. From germline, CDR1 is MDHEN and CDR2 SYDVKM. DNA of the CDR3: TGTGCCAGCAGTTTAATACCCCTAGTAGGTTACTCCGAGCAGTACTTC. As protein: CASSLIPLVGYSEQYF.

The V and J genes are TRBV19 and TRBJ2-5; perhaps TRBD2 as D (6 bases). This CDR3 comprises 12 residues. Between the trimmed V and J ends, which lost 6 bases and 5 bases, there was a span of 10 bases. In germline, CDR1 is LNHDA, CDR2 SQIVND (reference sequence). CDR3 residues: CASRRDGETQYF. CDR3 DNA: TGTGCCAGTAGGCGGGATGGGGAGACCCAGTACTTC. The full variable domain, in which reference TRBV19 and TRBJ2-5 provide the parts outside the CDR3, is DGGITQSPKYLFRKEGQNVTLSCEQNLNHDAMYWYRQDPGQGLRLIYYSQIVNDFQKGDIAEGYSVSREKKESFPLTVTSAQKNPTAFYLCASRRDGETQYFGPGTRLLVL.

V gene TRBV9 combines with J gene TRBJ2-5; TRBD1 is a possible D gene (5 bases). V shed 3 bases and J shed 9 bases, with 9 bases lying between them. Germline CDR1 SGDLS, CDR2 YYNGEE. The CDR3 is 11 residues long. The CDR3 DNA follows: TGTGCCAGCAGCGATCTAGGGGCCCAGTACTTC. As protein: CASSDLGAQYF.

The rearrangement uses TRBV9 and TRBJ2-3, with 14 bases matching TRBD2. The germline gives CDR1 SGDLS, CDR2 YYNGEE. The CDR3 runs to 16 residues. The V gene end was trimmed by 2 bases and the J gene end by 5 bases; junction bases not matched to a gene: 4. The CDR3 region is CASSVTSGRAGDTQYF. The DNA for the CDR3 is TGTGCCAGCAGCGTGACTAGCGGGAGGGCGGGAGATACGCAGTATTTT.

This sequence joins TRBV7-2 and TRBJ2-1; 12 nucleotides line up with TRBD2. This CDR3 comprises 19 residues. Germline assignment: CDR1 SGHTA and CDR2 FQGNSA. Trimming removed 5 bases from V and 15 bases from J; junction bases left unmatched: 26. CDR3 sequence (DNA): TGTGCCAGCAGCCTTAACATAGTACTTCGGACTAGCGGGGTCCGGAGGGCGTTCTTC. The encoded protein is CASSLNIVLRTSGVRRAFF.